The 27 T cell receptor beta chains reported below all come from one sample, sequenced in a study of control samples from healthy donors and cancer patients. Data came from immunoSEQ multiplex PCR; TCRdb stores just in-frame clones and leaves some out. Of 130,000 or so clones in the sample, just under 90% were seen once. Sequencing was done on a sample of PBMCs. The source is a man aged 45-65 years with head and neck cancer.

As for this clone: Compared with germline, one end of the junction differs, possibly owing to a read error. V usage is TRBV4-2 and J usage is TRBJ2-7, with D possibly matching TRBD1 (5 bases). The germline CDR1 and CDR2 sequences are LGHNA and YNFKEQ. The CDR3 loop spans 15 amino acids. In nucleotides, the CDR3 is TGTGCCAGCAGCCAAGAAACGACAGTTTTATACGGGCAGTACTTC. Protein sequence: CASSQETTVLYGQYF.

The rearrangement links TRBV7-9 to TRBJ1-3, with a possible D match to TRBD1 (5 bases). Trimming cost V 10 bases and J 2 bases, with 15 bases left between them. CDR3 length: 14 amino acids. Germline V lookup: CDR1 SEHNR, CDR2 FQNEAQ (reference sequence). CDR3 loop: CATGGEGAGNTIYF. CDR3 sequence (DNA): TGTGCCACCGGGGGGGAGGGCGCTGGAAACACCATATATTTT.

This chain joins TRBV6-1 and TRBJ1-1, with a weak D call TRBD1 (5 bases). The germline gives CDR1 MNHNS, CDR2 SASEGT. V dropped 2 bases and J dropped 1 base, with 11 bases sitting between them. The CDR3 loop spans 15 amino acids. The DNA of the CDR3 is TGTGCCAGCAGTGAATTGGGGGGTCCGAACACTGAAGCTTTCTTT. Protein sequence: CASSELGGPNTEAFF.

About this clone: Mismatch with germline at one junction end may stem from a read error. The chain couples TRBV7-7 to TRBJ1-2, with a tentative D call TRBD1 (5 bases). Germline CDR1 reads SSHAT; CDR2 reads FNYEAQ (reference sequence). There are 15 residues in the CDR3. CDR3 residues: CASSLVSGLSYGYTF. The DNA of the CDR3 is TGTGCTAGCAGCTTAGTTTCAGGGTTAAGCTATGGCTACACCTTC.

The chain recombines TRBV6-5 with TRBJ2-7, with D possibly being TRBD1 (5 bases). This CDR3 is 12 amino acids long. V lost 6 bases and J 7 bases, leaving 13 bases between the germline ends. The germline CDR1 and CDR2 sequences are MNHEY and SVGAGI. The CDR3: CASSLDSQEQYF. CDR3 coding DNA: TGTGCCAGCAGCCTTGACAGCCAGGAGCAGTACTTC.

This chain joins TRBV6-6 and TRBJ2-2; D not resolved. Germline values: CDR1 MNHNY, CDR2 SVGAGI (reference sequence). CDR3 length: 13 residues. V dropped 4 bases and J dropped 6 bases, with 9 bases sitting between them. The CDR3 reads CASSSRVAGELFF. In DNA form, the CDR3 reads TGTGCCAGCAGTTCCCGGGTGGCCGGGGAGCTGTTTTTT.

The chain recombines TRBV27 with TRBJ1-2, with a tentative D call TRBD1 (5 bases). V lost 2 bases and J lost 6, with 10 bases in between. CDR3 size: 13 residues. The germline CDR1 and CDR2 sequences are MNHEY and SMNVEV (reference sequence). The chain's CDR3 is CASSLNRINGYTF. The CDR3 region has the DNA TGTGCCAGCAGTTTAAACAGGATAAATGGCTACACCTTC.

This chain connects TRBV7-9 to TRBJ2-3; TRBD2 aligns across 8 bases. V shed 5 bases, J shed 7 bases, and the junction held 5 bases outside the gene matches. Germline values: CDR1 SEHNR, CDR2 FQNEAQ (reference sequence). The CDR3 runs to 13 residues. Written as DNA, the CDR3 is TGTGCCAGCAGCCCCCGGGGGGGAAATACGCAGTATTTT. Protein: CASSPRGGNTQYF.

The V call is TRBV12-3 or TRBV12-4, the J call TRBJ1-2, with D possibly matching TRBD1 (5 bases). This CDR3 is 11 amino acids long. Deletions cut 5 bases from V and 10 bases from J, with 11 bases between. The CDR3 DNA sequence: TGTGCCAGCAGTCCAGGGAGCGCCTACACCTTC. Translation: CASSPGSAYTF.

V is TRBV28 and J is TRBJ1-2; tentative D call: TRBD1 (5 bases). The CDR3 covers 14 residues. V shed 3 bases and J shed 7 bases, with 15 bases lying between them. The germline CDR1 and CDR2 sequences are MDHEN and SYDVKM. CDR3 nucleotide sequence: TGTGCCAGCAGTTTCCACAGGCTGGGAGGTGGCTACACCTTC. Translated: CASSFHRLGGGYTF.

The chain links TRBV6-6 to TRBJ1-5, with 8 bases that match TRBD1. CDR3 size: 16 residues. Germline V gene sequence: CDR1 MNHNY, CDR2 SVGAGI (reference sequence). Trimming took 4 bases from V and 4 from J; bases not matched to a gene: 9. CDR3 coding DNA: TGTGCCAGCAGTTGGGGCGACAGGGGAGGGAATCAGCCCCAGCATTTT. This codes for CASSWGDRGGNQPQHF.

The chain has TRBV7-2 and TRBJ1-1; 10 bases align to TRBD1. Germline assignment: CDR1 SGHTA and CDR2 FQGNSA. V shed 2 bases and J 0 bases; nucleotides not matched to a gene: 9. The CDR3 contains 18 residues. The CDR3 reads CASSLRGGTGALNTEAFF. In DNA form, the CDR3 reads TGTGCCAGCAGCTTAAGGGGGGGGACAGGGGCTTTGAACACTGAAGCTTTCTTT.

The DNA of the CDR3 is TGCAGCGTTGAAGAGGGGAGGACAGATACGCAGTATTTT. Protein sequence: CSVEEGRTDTQYF. V and J are TRBV29-1 and TRBJ2-3; a possible D gene is TRBD2 (6 bases). Per germline, CDR1 SQVTM and CDR2 ANQGSEA. Trimming shortened V by 0 bases and J by 3 bases, and 7 bases separated the two germline ends. CDR3 length: 13 residues.

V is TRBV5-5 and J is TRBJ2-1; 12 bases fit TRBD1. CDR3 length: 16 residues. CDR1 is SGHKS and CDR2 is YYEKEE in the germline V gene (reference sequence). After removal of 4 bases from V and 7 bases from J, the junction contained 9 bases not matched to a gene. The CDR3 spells CASSLRDRGQGNEQFF. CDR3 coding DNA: TGTGCCAGCAGCCTCCGGGACAGGGGGCAAGGAAATGAGCAGTTCTTC.

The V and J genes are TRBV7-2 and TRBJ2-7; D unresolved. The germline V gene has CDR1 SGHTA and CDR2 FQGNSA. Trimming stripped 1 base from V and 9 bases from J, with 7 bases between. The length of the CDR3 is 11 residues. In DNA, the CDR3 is TGTGCCAGCAGCTTAGGTCGGTGGCAGTACTTC. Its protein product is CASSLGRWQYF.

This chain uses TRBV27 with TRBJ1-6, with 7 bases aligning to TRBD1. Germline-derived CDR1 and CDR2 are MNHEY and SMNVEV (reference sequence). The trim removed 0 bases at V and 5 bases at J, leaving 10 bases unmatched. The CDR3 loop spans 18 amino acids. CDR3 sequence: CASSLSMMAGGNNSPLHF. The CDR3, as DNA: TGTGCCAGCAGTTTATCGATGATGGCAGGGGGGAATAATTCACCCCTCCACTTT.

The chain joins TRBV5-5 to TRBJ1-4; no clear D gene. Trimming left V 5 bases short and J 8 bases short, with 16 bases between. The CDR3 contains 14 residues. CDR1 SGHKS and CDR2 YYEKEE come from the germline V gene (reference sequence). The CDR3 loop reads CASSSGSLVEKLFF. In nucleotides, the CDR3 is TGTGCCAGCAGTTCTGGGTCGTTGGTCGAAAAACTGTTTTTT. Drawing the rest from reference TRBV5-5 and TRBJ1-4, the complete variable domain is DAGVTQSPTHLIKTRGQQVTLRCSPISGHKSVSWYQQVLGQGPQFIFQYYEKEERGRGNFPDRFSARQFPNYSSELNVNALLLGDSALYLCASSSGSLVEKLFFGSGTQLSVL.

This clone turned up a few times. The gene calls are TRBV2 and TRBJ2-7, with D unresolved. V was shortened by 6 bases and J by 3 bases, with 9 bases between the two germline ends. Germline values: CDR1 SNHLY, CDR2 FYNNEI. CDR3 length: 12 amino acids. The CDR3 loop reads CASRNLIYEQYF. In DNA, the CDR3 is TGTGCCAGCAGGAATCTGATCTACGAGCAGTACTTC.

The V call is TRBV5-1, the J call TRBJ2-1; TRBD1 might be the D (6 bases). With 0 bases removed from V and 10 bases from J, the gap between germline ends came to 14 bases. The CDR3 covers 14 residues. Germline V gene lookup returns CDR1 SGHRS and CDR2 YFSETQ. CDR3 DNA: TGCGCCAGCAGCTTGGCCGCAGGGCAGGGGGAGCAGTTCTTC. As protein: CASSLAAGQGEQFF. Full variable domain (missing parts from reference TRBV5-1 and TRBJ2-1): KAGVTQTPRYLIKTRGQQVTLSCSPISGHRSVSWYQQTPGQGLQFLFEYFSETQRNKGNFPGRFSGRQFSNSRSEMNVSTLELGDSALYLCASSLAAGQGEQFFGPGTRLTVL.

Here the CDR3 reads CASSFVLGSGSGANVLTF. Written as DNA, the CDR3 is TGTGCCAGCAGCTTTGTTCTGGGGTCAGGCTCTGGGGCCAACGTCCTGACTTTC. The chain recombines TRBV5-6 with TRBJ2-6; D is uncertain. Germline CDR1 is SGHDT and CDR2 is YYEEEE. V lost 2 bases to trimming and J lost 0 bases, with 15 bases between them. The CDR3 extends over 18 amino acids. The entire variable domain, with the rest obtained from reference TRBV5-6 and TRBJ2-6, is as follows: DAGVTQSPTHLIKTRGQQVTLRCSPKSGHDTVSWYQQALGQGPQFIFQYYEEEERQRGNFPDRFSGHQFPNYSSELNVNALLLGDSALYLCASSFVLGSGSGANVLTFGAGSRLTVL.

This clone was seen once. CDR3: CASSTASNQPQHF. For the CDR3, the DNA is TGTGCCAGTTCCACGGCTAGCAATCAGCCCCAGCATTTT. This sequence joins TRBV19 and TRBJ1-5; no reliable D call. The CDR3 covers 13 residues. V shed 8 bases and J shed 0 bases, with 8 bases lying between them. Germline CDR1 reads LNHDA; CDR2 reads SQIVND (reference sequence). Full variable domain (remainder filled in from reference TRBV19 and TRBJ1-5): DGGITQSPKYLFRKEGQNVTLSCEQNLNHDAMYWYRQDPGQGLRLIYYSQIVNDFQKGDIAEGYSVSREKKESFPLTVTSAQKNPTAFYLCASSTASNQPQHFGDGTRLSIL.

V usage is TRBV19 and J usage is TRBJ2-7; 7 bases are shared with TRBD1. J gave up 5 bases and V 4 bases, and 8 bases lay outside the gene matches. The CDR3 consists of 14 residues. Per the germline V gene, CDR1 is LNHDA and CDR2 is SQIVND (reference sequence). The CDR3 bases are TGTGCCAGTAGTAAACGACAGGGATTCGACGAGCAGTACTTC. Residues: CASSKRQGFDEQYF.

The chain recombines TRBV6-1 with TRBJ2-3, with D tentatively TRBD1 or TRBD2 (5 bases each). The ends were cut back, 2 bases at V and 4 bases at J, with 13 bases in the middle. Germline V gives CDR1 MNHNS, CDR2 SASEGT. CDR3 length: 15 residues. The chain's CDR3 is CASSEWGNSADTQYF. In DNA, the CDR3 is TGTGCCAGCAGTGAATGGGGGAATTCTGCAGATACGCAGTATTTT.

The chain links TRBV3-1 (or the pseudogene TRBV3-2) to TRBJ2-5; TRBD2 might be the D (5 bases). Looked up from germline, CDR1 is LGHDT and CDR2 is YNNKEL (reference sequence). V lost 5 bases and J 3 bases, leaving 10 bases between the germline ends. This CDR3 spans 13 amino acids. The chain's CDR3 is CASSATMEETQYF. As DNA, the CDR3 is TGTGCCAGCAGCGCGACTATGGAAGAGACCCAGTACTTC.

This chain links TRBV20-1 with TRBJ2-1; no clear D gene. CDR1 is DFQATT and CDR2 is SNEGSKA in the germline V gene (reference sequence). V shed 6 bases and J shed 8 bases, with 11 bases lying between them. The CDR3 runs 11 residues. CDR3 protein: CSAKKIDEQFF. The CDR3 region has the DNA TGCAGTGCCAAGAAAATAGATGAGCAGTTCTTC.

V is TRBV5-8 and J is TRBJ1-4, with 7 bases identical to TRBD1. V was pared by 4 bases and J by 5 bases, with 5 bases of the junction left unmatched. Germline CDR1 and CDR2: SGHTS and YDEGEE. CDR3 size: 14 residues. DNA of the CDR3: TGTGCCAGCAGCCCGGGACAGTTAAATGAAAAACTGTTTTTT. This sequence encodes CASSPGQLNEKLFF.

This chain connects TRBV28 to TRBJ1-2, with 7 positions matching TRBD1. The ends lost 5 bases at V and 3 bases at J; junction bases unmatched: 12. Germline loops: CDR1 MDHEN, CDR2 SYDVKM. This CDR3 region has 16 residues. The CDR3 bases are TGTGCCAGCAGTGATAGCGTCTTCGACAGGGACTATGGCTACACCTTC. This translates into CASSDSVFDRDYGYTF.